The 3 T cell receptor beta chains given below trace back to one sample, sequenced in a study of blood T cell repertoires in COVID-19. The protocol was immunoSEQ multiplex PCR, while the TCRdb copy is restricted to in-frame clones and leaves out a portion. Of tens of thousands of clones listed, around 83% are singletons. What was sequenced was peripheral blood. The receptors were sampled from a woman aged 65 to 85 in a cohort sampled during active COVID-19.

The chain has TRBV7-2 and TRBJ2-1; 11 bases line up with TRBD2. The CDR3 spans 17 residues. J was trimmed by 2 bases and V by 3 bases; bases with no gene match: 6. Germline lookup yields CDR1 SGHTA and CDR2 FQGNSA. The CDR3 sequence: CASSLASGRLAYNEQFF. In DNA, the CDR3 is TGTGCCAGCAGCTTGGCTAGCGGGAGGTTAGCCTACAATGAGCAGTTCTTC.

The genes are TRBV3-1 (or the pseudogene TRBV3-2) and TRBJ2-3; tentative D call: TRBD2 (6 bases). Trimming removed 0 bases from V and 2 bases from J, with 15 bases in between. The CDR3 loop spans 17 amino acids. Germline CDR1 and CDR2: LGHDT and YNNKEL (reference sequence). CDR3 residues: CASSQERDSGFTDTQYF. The CDR3 DNA is TGTGCCAGCAGCCAAGAAAGGGACTCTGGGTTCACAGATACGCAGTATTTT.

This rearrangement joins TRBV5-4 to TRBJ1-2; D perhaps matches TRBD1 (6 bases). The CDR3 contains 13 residues. Germline V gene lookup returns CDR1 SGHNT and CDR2 YYREEE (reference sequence). V was shortened by 4 bases and J by 8 bases, with 15 bases between the two germline ends. CDR3: CASSDQTGGGYTF. CDR3 bases: TGTGCCAGCAGCGATCAGACTGGGGGCGGCTACACCTTC.